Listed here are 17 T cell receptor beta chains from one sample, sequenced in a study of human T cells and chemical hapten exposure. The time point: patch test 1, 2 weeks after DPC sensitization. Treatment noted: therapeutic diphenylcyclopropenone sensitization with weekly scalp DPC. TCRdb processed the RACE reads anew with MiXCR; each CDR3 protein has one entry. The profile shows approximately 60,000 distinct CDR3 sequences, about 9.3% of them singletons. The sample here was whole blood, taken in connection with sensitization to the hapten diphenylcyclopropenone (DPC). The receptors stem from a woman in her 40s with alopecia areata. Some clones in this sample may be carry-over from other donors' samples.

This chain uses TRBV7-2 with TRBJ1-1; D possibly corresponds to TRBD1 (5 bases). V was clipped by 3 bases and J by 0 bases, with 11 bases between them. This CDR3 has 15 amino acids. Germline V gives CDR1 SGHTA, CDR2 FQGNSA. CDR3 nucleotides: TGTGCCAGCAGCTTTCCGACAGTCATGAACACTGAAGCTTTCTTT. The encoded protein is CASSFPTVMNTEAFF. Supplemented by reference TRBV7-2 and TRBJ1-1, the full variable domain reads GAGVSQSPSNKVTEKGKDVELRCDPISGHTALYWYRQSLGQGLEFLIYFQGNSAPDKSGLPSDRFSAERTGGSVSTLTIQRTQQEDSAVYLCASSFPTVMNTEAFFGQGTRLTVV.

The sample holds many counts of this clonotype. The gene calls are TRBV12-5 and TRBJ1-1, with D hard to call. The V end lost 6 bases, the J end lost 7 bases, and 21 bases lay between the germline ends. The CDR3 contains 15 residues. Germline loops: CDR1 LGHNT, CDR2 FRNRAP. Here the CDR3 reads CASGPENPLIGEAFF. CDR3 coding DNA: TGTGCTAGTGGCCCCGAAAACCCCCTGATCGGTGAAGCTTTCTTT.

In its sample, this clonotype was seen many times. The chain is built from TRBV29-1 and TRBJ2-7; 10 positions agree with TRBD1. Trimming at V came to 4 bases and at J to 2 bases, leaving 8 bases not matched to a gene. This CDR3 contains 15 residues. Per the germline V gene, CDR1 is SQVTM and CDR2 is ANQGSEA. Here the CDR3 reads CSVATTGTGAYEQYF. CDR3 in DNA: TGCAGCGTTGCAACCACCGGGACAGGGGCCTACGAGCAGTACTTC.

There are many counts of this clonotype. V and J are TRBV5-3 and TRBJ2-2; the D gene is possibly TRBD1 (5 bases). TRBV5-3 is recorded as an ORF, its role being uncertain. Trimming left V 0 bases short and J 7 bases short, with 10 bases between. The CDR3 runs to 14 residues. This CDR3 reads CARSLGGAGGELFF. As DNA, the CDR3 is TGTGCCAGAAGCTTGGGTGGGGCCGGCGGGGAGCTGTTTTTT.

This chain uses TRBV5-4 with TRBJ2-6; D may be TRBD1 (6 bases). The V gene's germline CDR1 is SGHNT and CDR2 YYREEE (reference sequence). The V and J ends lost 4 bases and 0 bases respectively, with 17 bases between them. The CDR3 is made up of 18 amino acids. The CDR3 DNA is TGTGCCAGCAGCCAGGAGGACAGCAGTACCTCTGGGGCCAACGTCCTGACTTTC. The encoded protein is CASSQEDSSTSGANVLTF.

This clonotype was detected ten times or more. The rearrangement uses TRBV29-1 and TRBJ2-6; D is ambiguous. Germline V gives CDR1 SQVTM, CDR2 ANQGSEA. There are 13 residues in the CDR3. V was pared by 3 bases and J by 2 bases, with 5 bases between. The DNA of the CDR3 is TGCAGCGTTGACAGGACTGGGGCCAACGTCCTGACTTTC. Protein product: CSVDRTGANVLTF.

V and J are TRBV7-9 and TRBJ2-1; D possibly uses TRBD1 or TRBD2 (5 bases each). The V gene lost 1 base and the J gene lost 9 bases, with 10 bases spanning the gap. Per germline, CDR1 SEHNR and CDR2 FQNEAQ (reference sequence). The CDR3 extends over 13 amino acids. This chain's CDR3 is CASSLDRGAEQFF. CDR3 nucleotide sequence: TGTGCCAGCAGCTTAGATCGGGGCGCTGAGCAGTTCTTC.

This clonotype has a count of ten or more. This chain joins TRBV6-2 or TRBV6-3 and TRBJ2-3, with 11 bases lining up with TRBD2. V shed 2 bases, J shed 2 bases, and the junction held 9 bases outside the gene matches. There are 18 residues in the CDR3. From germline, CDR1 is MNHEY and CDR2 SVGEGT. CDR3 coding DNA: TGTGCCAGCAGTTACCCAACTAGCGGGGGCTCACCCACAGATACGCAGTATTTT. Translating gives CASSYPTSGGSPTDTQYF.

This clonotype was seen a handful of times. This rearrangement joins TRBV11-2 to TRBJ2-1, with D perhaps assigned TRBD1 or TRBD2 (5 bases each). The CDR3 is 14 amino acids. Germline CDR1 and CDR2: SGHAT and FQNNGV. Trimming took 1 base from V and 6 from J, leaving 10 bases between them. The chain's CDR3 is CASSLGPRGNEQFF. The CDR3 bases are TGTGCCAGCAGCTTAGGACCGAGGGGCAATGAGCAGTTCTTC.

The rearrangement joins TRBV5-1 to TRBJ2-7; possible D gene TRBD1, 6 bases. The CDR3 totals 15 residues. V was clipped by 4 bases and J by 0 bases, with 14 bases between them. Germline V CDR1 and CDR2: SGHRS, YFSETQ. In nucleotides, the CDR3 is TGCGCCAGCAGCGCTCCGGGACATAGCTCCTACGAGCAGTACTTC. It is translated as CASSAPGHSSYEQYF.

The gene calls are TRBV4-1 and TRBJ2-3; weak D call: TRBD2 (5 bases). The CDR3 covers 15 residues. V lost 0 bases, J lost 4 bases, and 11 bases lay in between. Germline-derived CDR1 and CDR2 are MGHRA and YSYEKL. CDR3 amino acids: CASSQDRSGADTQYF. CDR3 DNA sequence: TGCGCCAGCAGCCAAGACAGGTCCGGGGCAGATACGCAGTATTTT.

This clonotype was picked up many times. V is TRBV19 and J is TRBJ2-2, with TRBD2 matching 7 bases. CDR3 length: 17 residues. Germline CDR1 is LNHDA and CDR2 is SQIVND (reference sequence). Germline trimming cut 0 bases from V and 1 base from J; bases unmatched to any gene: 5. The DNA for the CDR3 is TGTGCCAGTAGTATAGATCATGAGCGGGGGAACACCGGGGAGCTGTTTTTT. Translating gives CASSIDHERGNTGELFF.

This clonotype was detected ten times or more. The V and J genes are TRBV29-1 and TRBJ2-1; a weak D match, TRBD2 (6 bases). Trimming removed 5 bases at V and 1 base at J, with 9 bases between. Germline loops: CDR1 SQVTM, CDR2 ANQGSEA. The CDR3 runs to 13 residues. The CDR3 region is CSVHRGSYNEQFF. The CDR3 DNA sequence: TGCAGCGTTCACCGGGGGTCCTACAATGAGCAGTTCTTC.

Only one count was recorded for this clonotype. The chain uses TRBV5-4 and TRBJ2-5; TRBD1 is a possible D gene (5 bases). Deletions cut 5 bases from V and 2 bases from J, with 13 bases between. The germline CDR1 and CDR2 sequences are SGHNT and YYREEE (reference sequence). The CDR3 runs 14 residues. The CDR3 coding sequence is TGTGCCAGCAGTCCTGCCAGGGTACAAGAGACCCAGTACTTC. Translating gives CASSPARVQETQYF.

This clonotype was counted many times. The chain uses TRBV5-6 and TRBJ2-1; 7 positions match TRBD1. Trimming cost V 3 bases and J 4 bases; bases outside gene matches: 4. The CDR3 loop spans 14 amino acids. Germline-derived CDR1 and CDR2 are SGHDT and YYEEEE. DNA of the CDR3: TGTGCCAGCAGCTCCTGGACAGGTTACAATGAGCAGTTCTTC. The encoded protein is CASSSWTGYNEQFF.

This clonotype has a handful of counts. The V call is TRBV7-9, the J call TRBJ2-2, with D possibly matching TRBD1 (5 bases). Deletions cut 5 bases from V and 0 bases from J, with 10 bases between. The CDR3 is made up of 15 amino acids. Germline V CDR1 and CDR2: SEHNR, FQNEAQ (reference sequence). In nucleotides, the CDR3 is TGTGCCAGCAGCAAGGACACATCGAACACCGGGGAGCTGTTTTTT. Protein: CASSKDTSNTGELFF.

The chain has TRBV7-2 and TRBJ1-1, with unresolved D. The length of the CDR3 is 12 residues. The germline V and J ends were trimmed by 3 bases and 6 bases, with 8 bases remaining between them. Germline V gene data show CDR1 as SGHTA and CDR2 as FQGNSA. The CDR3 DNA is TGTGCCAGCAGCTTCTCTCAGGCTGAAGCTTTCTTT. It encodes CASSFSQAEAFF.